The 25 T cell receptor beta chains below come from one sample, sequenced in a study of tumor-infiltrating lymphocytes in localized non-small cell lung cancer (dated by TCRdb to the early 2020s). Libraries came from the immunoSEQ multiplex PCR assay. Held by TCRdb, this immuneACCESS table contains in-frame sequences only and omits some clones. Under half of the omission traces to an unresolved V gene where checked; the cause of the rest is unknown. This sample lists some 12,000 clones; around 78% were detected once. The top ten clones comprise 4.5% of the sample. Sequencing was done on a sample of lung tumor tissue. Receptor source: a human donor with non-small cell lung cancer.

V and J are TRBV7-8 and TRBJ2-2, with D possibly matching TRBD2 (6 bases). The germline CDR1 and CDR2 sequences are SGHVS and FQNEAQ. CDR3 length equals 16 residues. V lost 8 bases, J lost 6 bases, and 22 bases lay in between. The CDR3 spells CASLQPPLSGAGELFF. The CDR3 DNA reads as TGTGCCAGCCTCCAGCCCCCCCTTAGCGGAGCCGGGGAGCTGTTTTTT.

The genes are TRBV7-9 and TRBJ2-2; D may be TRBD1 (6 bases). The V end lost 1 base, the J end lost 3 bases, and 15 bases lay between the germline ends. The germline gives CDR1 SEHNR, CDR2 FQNEAQ (reference sequence). The CDR3 has 17 amino acids. The CDR3 here is CASSLELQGMDTGELFF. CDR3 DNA sequence: TGTGCCAGCAGCTTAGAGTTGCAGGGGATGGACACCGGGGAGCTGTTTTTT.

This sequence joins TRBV7-7 and TRBJ2-3; a weak D match, TRBD1 (6 bases). With 1 base removed from V and 0 bases from J, the gap between germline ends came to 8 bases. CDR1 is SSHAT and CDR2 is FNYEAQ in the germline V gene (reference sequence). The CDR3 spans 15 residues. In nucleotides, the CDR3 is TGTGCCAGCAGCTTAGGGACAGCTAGCACAGATACGCAGTATTTT. This gives the protein CASSLGTASTDTQYF.

The genes are TRBV6-4 and TRBJ1-5, with a tentative D call TRBD1 (5 bases). The germline V and J ends were trimmed by 2 bases and 0 bases, with 14 bases remaining between them. The CDR3 sequence is 17 residues long. CDR1 and CDR2 (germline): MRHNA, SNTAGT. In DNA, the CDR3 is TGTGCCAGCAGTGACCTGGGGCCGGTTAATAGCAATCAGCCCCAGCATTTT. Its protein product is CASSDLGPVNSNQPQHF.

The gene calls are TRBV4-2 and TRBJ1-2; possible D gene TRBD1, 6 bases. This CDR3 region has 13 residues. The germline CDR1 and CDR2 sequences are LGHNA and YNFKEQ. The V end lost 4 bases, the J end lost 4 bases, and 10 bases lay between the germline ends. The CDR3 region has the DNA TGTGCCAGCAGCCCTGGGGGGCGCTATGGCTACACCTTC. Translating gives CASSPGGRYGYTF.

The chain carries TRBV5-5 and TRBJ2-3; 9 bases map to TRBD2. CDR1 SGHKS and CDR2 YYEKEE come from the germline V gene (reference sequence). The trim removed 0 bases at V and 8 bases at J, leaving 4 bases unmatched. CDR3 length: 14 amino acids. For the CDR3, the DNA is TGTGCCAGCAGCTTGGATCCGCGGGGGGGTACGCAGTATTTT. Protein: CASSLDPRGGTQYF.

CDR3 residues: CASSPGPTLRSHEQYV. Here the CDR3 DNA reads TGTGCCAGCAGCCCGGGACCCACCTTGAGATCCCACGAGCAGTACGTC. The chain combines TRBV5-5 with TRBJ2-7, with D perhaps being TRBD1 or TRBD2 (5 bases each). CDR3 length: 16 amino acids. Trimming cost V 4 bases and J 5 bases, with 22 bases left between them. The germline CDR1 and CDR2 sequences are SGHKS and YYEKEE (reference sequence).

This clone was counted between two and nine times. The chain employs TRBV19 and TRBJ2-5; the match to TRBD2 covers 7 bases. In germline, CDR1 is LNHDA, CDR2 SQIVND (reference sequence). Trimming at V came to 9 bases and at J to 5 bases, leaving 15 bases not matched to a gene. The CDR3 contains 15 residues. The CDR3 DNA sequence: TGTGCCAGCTCTGGGGGAGGGAGTGGGCAGGAGACCCAGTACTTC. Translating gives CASSGGGSGQETQYF.

This clone was counted once. The chain recombines TRBV9 with TRBJ2-5, with 9 bases aligning to TRBD2. Trimming cost V 0 bases and J 3 bases; bases outside gene matches: 6. The CDR3 has 16 residues. CDR1 SGDLS and CDR2 YYNGEE come from the germline V gene. DNA for the CDR3: TGTGCCAGCAGCGTAGGGGCTAGCGGGACGGAAGAGACCCAGTACTTC. It specifies CASSVGASGTEETQYF.

Notes on this clone: Other nucleotide sequences from this sample produce the same CDR3. The gene calls are TRBV7-2 and TRBJ1-2, with D maybe TRBD1 (6 bases). CDR3 length: 13 amino acids. Germline CDR1 and CDR2: SGHTA and FQGNSA. The V end was cut by 6 bases, the J end by 2 bases, with 10 bases between. Written as DNA, the CDR3 is TGTGCCAGCAGTGGACAGACAAACTATGGCTACACCTTC. As protein: CASSGQTNYGYTF. The entire variable domain, with the rest obtained from reference TRBV7-2 and TRBJ1-2, is as follows: GAGVSQSPSNKVTEKGKDVELRCDPISGHTALYWYRQSLGQGLEFLIYFQGNSAPDKSGLPSDRFSAERTGGSVSTLTIQRTQQEDSAVYLCASSGQTNYGYTFGSGTRLTVV.

In regard to this clone: One end of the junction does not line up with germline, which may come from a read error. The chain has TRBV7-9 and TRBJ2-1; D remains ambiguous. Germline V gene data show CDR1 as SEHNR and CDR2 as FQNEAQ (reference sequence). CDR3 length equals 15 residues. The CDR3 sequence: CASSFHNVSDNEQFF. The CDR3 coding sequence is TGTGCCAGCAGCTTTCACAACGTCTCCGACAATGAGCAGTTCTTC.

This chain uses TRBV18 with TRBJ1-2, with 8 bases matching TRBD1. V trimming: 3 bases; J trimming: 1 base; junction bases outside the gene matches: 4. The CDR3 is 15 amino acids. Germline V gives CDR1 KGHSH, CDR2 LQKENI. The CDR3 region has the DNA TGTGCCAGCTCACCCGGACAGGGTTTTAACTATGGCTACACCTTC. Residues: CASSPGQGFNYGYTF.

This chain links TRBV5-1 with TRBJ2-7; 8 nucleotides match TRBD1. The V gene end was trimmed by 2 bases and the J gene end by 2 bases; junction bases not matched to a gene: 12. The CDR3 is 17 amino acids. CDR1 SGHRS and CDR2 YFSETQ come from the germline V gene. The CDR3, as DNA: TGCGCCAGCAGCTTCGACAGGGGCGCAGGATTTCCCTACGAGCAGTACTTC. It translates to CASSFDRGAGFPYEQYF.

This clone was detected only a few times. This chain links TRBV30 with TRBJ2-7; a possible D gene is TRBD1 (6 bases). V lost 1 base and J lost 7, with 14 bases in between. The CDR3 runs to 13 residues. Germline V gene sequence: CDR1 GTSNPN, CDR2 SVGIG (reference sequence). The CDR3 DNA sequence: TGTGCCTGGAGTGGTCAGGGGCGGCGGGAGCAGTACTTC. Encoded protein: CAWSGQGRREQYF.

This clone ranks as medium-sized (0.01 to 0.1%). The CDR3 reads CSVGGSSANTGELFF. DNA for the CDR3: TGCAGCGTTGGGGGTTCCTCCGCTAACACCGGGGAGCTGTTTTTT. The chain uses TRBV29-1 and TRBJ2-2; D unresolved. CDR3 length: 15 amino acids. V lost 4 bases to trimming and J lost 2 bases, with 14 bases between them. Germline CDR1 is SQVTM and CDR2 is ANQGSEA.

For the CDR3, the DNA is TGTGCCAGTAGTACGACTAGCGGGACGCAGTATTTT. It is translated as CASSTTSGTQYF. The J gene is TRBJ2-3, the V gene TRBV19; TRBD2 agrees at 10 bases. The V segment lost 4 bases and the J segment 9 bases; nucleotides outside the gene matches: 1. The CDR3 runs 12 residues. Germline CDR1 and CDR2: LNHDA and SQIVND (reference sequence).

This clone is deemed medium-sized. This chain joins TRBV6-6 and TRBJ1-6; TRBD1 aligns across 7 bases. Trimming took 4 bases from V and 7 from J; bases not matched to a gene: 7. The CDR3 is made up of 15 amino acids. The germline CDR1 and CDR2 sequences are MNHNY and SVGAGI (reference sequence). Written as DNA, the CDR3 is TGTGCCAGCAGTTCCTCGGGACAGCCGAATTCACCCCTCCACTTT. This gives the protein CASSSSGQPNSPLHF.

This clone was seen a handful of times. J is TRBJ1-6 and V is TRBV6-5, with D perhaps matching TRBD1 (5 bases). The ends were cut back, 2 bases at V and 9 bases at J, with 11 bases in the middle. Germline V gene data show CDR1 as MNHEY and CDR2 as SVGAGI. The length of the CDR3 is 14 residues. The CDR3 loop is CASSYQMGGSPLHF. CDR3 DNA: TGTGCCAGCAGTTACCAGATGGGGGGTTCACCCCTCCACTTT.

The rearrangement joins TRBV28 to TRBJ2-3; TRBD2 aligns across 13 bases. V was pared by 6 bases and J by 4 bases, with 7 bases of the junction left unmatched. Looked up from germline, CDR1 is MDHEN and CDR2 is SYDVKM. The CDR3 extends over 16 amino acids. The DNA of the CDR3 is TGTGCCAGCAGCCCCGGACTAGCGGGAGTCGCAGATACGCAGTATTTT. It translates to CASSPGLAGVADTQYF.

A few counts support this clone. This rearrangement joins TRBV7-8 to TRBJ2-7, with TRBD2 identical over 9 bases. Germline assignment: CDR1 SGHVS and CDR2 FQNEAQ. The length of the CDR3 is 16 residues. With 0 bases clipped from V and 1 base from J, the junction kept 4 bases outside the gene matches. CDR3 amino acids: CASSLAATSGSYEQYV. The CDR3 DNA reads TGTGCCAGCAGCTTAGCGGCGACTAGCGGATCCTACGAGCAGTACGTC.

V is TRBV7-9 and J is TRBJ1-2, with a weak D call TRBD1 (6 bases). Germline values: CDR1 SEHNR, CDR2 FQNEAQ (reference sequence). The V end was cut by 5 bases, the J end by 4 bases, with 14 bases between. The length of the CDR3 is 14 residues. The CDR3 reads CASSLNEGGYGYTF. The CDR3 region has the DNA TGTGCCAGCAGCCTGAATGAGGGGGGCTATGGCTACACCTTC.

The chain has TRBV7-2 and TRBJ2-1, with TRBD2 matching 12 bases. The CDR3 consists of 19 residues. V gave up 1 base and J gave up 3 bases; unmatched junction bases: 10. Germline assignment: CDR1 SGHTA and CDR2 FQGNSA. In DNA, the CDR3 is TGTGCCAGCAGCTTAGTAGCTAGCGGGGGGGCCGATAGCTACAATGAGCAGTTCTTC. This encodes CASSLVASGGADSYNEQFF. The full variable domain, with the rest looked up from reference TRBV7-2 and TRBJ2-1, is GAGVSQSPSNKVTEKGKDVELRCDPISGHTALYWYRQSLGQGLEFLIYFQGNSAPDKSGLPSDRFSAERTGGSVSTLTIQRTQQEDSAVYLCASSLVASGGADSYNEQFFGPGTRLTVL.

V is TRBV7-2 and J is TRBJ2-4; a possible D gene is TRBD1 (6 bases). The ends were cut back, 2 bases at V and 2 bases at J, with 13 bases in the middle. Germline V gene data show CDR1 as SGHTA and CDR2 as FQGNSA. CDR3 length equals 16 residues. The CDR3 is CASSLQGTPTKNIQYF. CDR3 sequence (DNA): TGTGCCAGCAGCTTACAGGGGACACCTACCAAAAACATTCAGTACTTC.

The chain joins TRBV7-2 to TRBJ1-4, with D possibly matching TRBD1 (6 bases). The CDR3 is made up of 15 amino acids. Germline V gives CDR1 SGHTA, CDR2 FQGNSA. V lost 5 bases, J lost 5 bases, and 15 bases lay in between. The DNA for the CDR3 is TGTGCCAGCAGCCCGGCAGGGACAAGGAATGAAAAACTGTTTTTT. Encoded protein: CASSPAGTRNEKLFF.

This clone was seen once. The chain couples TRBV6-1 to TRBJ2-7; D is unresolved. The CDR3 loop spans 13 amino acids. CDR1 MNHNS and CDR2 SASEGT come from the germline V gene. Trimming cost V 6 bases and J 7 bases, with 16 bases left between them. The CDR3 bases are TGTGCCAGCAGGGCCGGGCTCGTTGCGGAGCAGTACGTC. Translating gives CASRAGLVAEQYV.